These 9 T cell receptor beta chains share one sample of origin, sequenced in a study of T-cell memory formation after mild COVID-19. Using its own MiXCR run on the 5' RACE reads, TCRdb lists one record per CDR3 protein. The repertoire holds 350,000 to 450,000 distinct CDR3 sequences, approximately 24% seen once, with 8.5% to 10% in the top ten. The sequenced sample consisted of PBMCs or a T cell subset sorted from them (not recorded which). These receptors were obtained from an adult woman who had mild COVID-19 (a few samples of this study predate the infection). Cell type and time point are not known.

This clonotype was seen a handful of times. V and J are TRBV20-1 and TRBJ1-5; D not resolved. V was trimmed by 2 bases and J by 3 bases, leaving 8 bases between them. In germline, CDR1 is DFQATT, CDR2 SNEGSKA (reference sequence). This CDR3 spans 13 amino acids. The CDR3: CSARKQFNQPQHF. The CDR3 nucleotides are TGCAGTGCTAGAAAACAGTTCAATCAGCCCCAGCATTTT.

This clonotype was observed a handful of times. The chain has TRBV14 and TRBJ2-7, with D perhaps TRBD1 (5 bases). The germline V and J ends were trimmed by 1 base and 4 bases, with 17 bases remaining between them. The CDR3 is 16 amino acids. Per the germline V gene, CDR1 is SGHDN and CDR2 is FVKESK. The CDR3 bases are TGTGCCAGCAGCCAAGGAAAAGGACACAGCAAGTACGAGCAGTACTTC. Translated, it gives CASSQGKGHSKYEQYF.

CDR3 sequence (DNA): TGCGCCAGCAGCTTGGCCGACATAGCGGGGGACGTCTACAATGAGCAGTTCTTC. It yields the protein CASSLADIAGDVYNEQFF. The chain joins TRBV5-1 to TRBJ2-1, with 9 bases fitting TRBD2. Germline assignment: CDR1 SGHRS and CDR2 YFSETQ. The CDR3 has 18 amino acids. The ends lost 0 bases at V and 3 bases at J; junction bases unmatched: 10.

This rearrangement joins TRBV6-5 to TRBJ2-1; 10 bases agree with TRBD2. V was clipped by 3 bases and J by 4 bases; unmatched bases: 9. The CDR3 runs 17 residues. CDR1 and CDR2 (germline): MNHEY, SVGAGI. The CDR3 DNA reads as TGTGCCAGCAGTTATCTGACCGGGACTAGCGAGTACAATGAGCAGTTCTTC. Residues: CASSYLTGTSEYNEQFF.

The chain joins TRBV7-2 to TRBJ2-3, with D perhaps given as TRBD1 or TRBD2 (6 bases each). CDR3 length equals 15 residues. Between the trimmed V and J ends, which lost 4 bases and 5 bases, there was a span of 16 bases. Germline CDR1 and CDR2: SGHTA and FQGNSA. This chain's CDR3 is CASSSFGGPRDTQYF. CDR3 coding DNA: TGTGCCAGCAGCTCCTTTGGGGGGCCTAGAGATACGCAGTATTTT.

In its sample, this clonotype was seen a few times. The CDR3 is CASSLPDTGELFF. The CDR3 DNA is TGTGCCAGCAGTTTACCCGACACCGGGGAGCTGTTTTTT. The V call is TRBV27, the J call TRBJ2-2; no definite D call. Trimming pared 2 bases from V and 3 bases from J, leaving 4 bases between. There are 13 residues in the CDR3. Germline CDR1 and CDR2: MNHEY and SMNVEV (reference sequence).

This clonotype has just a few counts. CDR3 amino acids: CASSLKAGGNEQFF. The DNA for the CDR3 is TGTGCCAGCAGCTTAAAAGCGGGAGGCAATGAGCAGTTCTTC. This rearrangement joins TRBV7-2 to TRBJ2-1, with 9 nucleotides matching TRBD2. This CDR3 is built from 14 residues. Germline CDR1 reads SGHTA; CDR2 reads FQGNSA. V gave up 2 bases and J gave up 6 bases; unmatched junction bases: 2.

This clonotype has just a few counts. V usage is TRBV7-3 and J usage is TRBJ1-5, with 9 bases matching TRBD1. The V segment lost 4 bases and the J segment 3 bases; nucleotides outside the gene matches: 7. The CDR3 spans 16 residues. Germline V gives CDR1 SGHTA, CDR2 FQGTGA. CDR3 sequence reads: CASSSYLQGANQPQHF. CDR3 in DNA: TGTGCCAGCAGCTCGTATCTACAGGGGGCCAATCAGCCCCAGCATTTT.

The chain carries TRBV6-5 and TRBJ2-3; possibly TRBD2 for D (6 bases). Germline loops: CDR1 MNHEY, CDR2 SVGAGI. The CDR3 runs to 15 residues. V was trimmed by 0 bases and J by 1 base, leaving 8 bases between them. The CDR3 DNA reads TGTGCCAGCAGTTACTCGGGAGGTGGCACAGATACGCAGTATTTT. Its translation: CASSYSGGGTDTQYF.